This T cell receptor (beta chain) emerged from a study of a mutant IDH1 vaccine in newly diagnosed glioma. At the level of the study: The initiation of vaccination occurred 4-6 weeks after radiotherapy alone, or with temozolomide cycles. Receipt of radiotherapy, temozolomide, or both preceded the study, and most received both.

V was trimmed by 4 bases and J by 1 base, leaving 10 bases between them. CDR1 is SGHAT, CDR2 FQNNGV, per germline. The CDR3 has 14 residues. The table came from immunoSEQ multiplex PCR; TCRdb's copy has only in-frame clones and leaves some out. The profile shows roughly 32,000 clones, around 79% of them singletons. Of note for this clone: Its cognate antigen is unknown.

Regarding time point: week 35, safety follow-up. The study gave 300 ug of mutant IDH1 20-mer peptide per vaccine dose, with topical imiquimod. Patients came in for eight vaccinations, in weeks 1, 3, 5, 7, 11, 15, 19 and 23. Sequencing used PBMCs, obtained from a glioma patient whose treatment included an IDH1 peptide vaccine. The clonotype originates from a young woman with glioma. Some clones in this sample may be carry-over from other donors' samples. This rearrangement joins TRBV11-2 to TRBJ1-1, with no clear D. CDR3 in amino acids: CASSSEGKNTEAFF. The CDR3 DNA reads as TGTGCCAGCAGCTCAGAGGGAAAGAACACTGAAGCTTTCTTT.